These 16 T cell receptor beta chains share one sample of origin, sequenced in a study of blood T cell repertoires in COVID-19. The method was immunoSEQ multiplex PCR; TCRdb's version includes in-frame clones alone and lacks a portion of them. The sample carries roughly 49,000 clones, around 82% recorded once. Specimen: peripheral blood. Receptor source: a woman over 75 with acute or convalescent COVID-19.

The chain's CDR3 is CASMLRGLDTDTQYF. Written as DNA, the CDR3 is TGCGCCAGCATGCTCAGGGGGTTAGACACAGATACGCAGTATTTT. V and J are TRBV10-2 and TRBJ2-3; 7 nucleotides align to TRBD1. The CDR3 has 15 amino acids. Germline V gene lookup returns CDR1 WSHSY and CDR2 SAAADI. Trimming took 7 bases from V and 2 from J; bases not matched to a gene: 9.

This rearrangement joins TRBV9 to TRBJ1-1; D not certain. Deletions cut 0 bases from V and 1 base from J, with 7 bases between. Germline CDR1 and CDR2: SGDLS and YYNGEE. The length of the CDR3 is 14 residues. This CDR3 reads CASSVVSGNTEAFF. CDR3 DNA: TGTGCCAGCAGCGTAGTCTCAGGGAACACTGAAGCTTTCTTT.

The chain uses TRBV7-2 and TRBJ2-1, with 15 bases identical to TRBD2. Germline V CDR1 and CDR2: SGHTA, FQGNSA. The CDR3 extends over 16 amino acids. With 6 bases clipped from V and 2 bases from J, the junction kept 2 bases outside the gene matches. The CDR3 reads CASSRTSGGAYNEQFF. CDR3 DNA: TGTGCCAGCAGTCGGACTAGCGGGGGGGCCTACAATGAGCAGTTCTTC.

The CDR3 loop is CASSDTFSQGTSTDTQYF. For the CDR3, the DNA is TGTGCCAGCAGTGACACATTTTCACAGGGCACCAGCACAGATACGCAGTATTTT. This chain links TRBV6-4 with TRBJ2-3; a possible D gene is TRBD1 (6 bases). The V gene lost 2 bases and the J gene lost 0 bases, with 18 bases spanning the gap. Germline V gene data show CDR1 as MRHNA and CDR2 as SNTAGT. The CDR3 consists of 18 residues.

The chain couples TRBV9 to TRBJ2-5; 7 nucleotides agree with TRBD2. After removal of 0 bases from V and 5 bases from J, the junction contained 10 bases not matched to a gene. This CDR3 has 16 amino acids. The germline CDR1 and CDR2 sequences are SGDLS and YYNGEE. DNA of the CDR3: TGTGCCAGCAGCGTAGGACGTGGGGGGGGTTCGGAGACCCAGTACTTC. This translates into CASSVGRGGGSETQYF.

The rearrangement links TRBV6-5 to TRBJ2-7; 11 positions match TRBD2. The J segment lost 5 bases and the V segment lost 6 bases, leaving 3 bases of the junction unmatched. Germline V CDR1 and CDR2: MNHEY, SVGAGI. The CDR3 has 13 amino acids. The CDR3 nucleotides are TGTGCCAGCAGCCTAGCGGGGGGCCACGAGCAGTACTTC. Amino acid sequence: CASSLAGGHEQYF.

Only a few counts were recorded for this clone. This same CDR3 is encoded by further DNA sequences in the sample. As DNA, the CDR3 is TGTGCCAGCTCACCGGGACAGAGCTACGAGCAGTACTTC. Its translation is CASSPGQSYEQYF. The V and J genes are TRBV18 and TRBJ2-7; 7 bases align to TRBD1. The germline gives CDR1 KGHSH, CDR2 LQKENI. The CDR3 runs 13 residues. Trimming cost V 3 bases and J 3 bases; bases outside gene matches: 2.

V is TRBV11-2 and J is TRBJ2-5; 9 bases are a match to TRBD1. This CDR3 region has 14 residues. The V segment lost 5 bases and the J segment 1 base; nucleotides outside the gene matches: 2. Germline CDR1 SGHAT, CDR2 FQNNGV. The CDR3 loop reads CASSRDRVQETQYF. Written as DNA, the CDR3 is TGTGCCAGCAGCAGGGACAGGGTCCAAGAGACCCAGTACTTC.

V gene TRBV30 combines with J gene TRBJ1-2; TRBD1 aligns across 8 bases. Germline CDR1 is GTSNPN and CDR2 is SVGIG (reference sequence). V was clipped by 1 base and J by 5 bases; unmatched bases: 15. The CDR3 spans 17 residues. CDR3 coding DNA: TGTGCCTGGAGTGGCGGGGCAGGGGGCCCCCCGGGGTATGGCTACACCTTC. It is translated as CAWSGGAGGPPGYGYTF.

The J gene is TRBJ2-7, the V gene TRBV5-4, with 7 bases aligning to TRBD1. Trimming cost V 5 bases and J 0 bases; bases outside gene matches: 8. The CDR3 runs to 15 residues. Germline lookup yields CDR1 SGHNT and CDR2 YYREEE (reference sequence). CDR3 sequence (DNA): TGTGCCAGCAGTTTTGACAGGGAAAGCTCCTACGAGCAGTACTTC. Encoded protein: CASSFDRESSYEQYF.

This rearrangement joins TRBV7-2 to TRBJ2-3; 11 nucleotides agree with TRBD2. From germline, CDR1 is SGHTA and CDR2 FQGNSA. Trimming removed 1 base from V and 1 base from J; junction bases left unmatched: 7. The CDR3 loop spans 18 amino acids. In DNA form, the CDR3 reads TGTGCCAGCAGCTTAGATTTAGCGGGGGGGCGAGGCACAGATACGCAGTATTTT. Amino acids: CASSLDLAGGRGTDTQYF. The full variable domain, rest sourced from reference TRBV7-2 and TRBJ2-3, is GAGVSQSPSNKVTEKGKDVELRCDPISGHTALYWYRQSLGQGLEFLIYFQGNSAPDKSGLPSDRFSAERTGGSVSTLTIQRTQQEDSAVYLCASSLDLAGGRGTDTQYFGPGTRLTVL.

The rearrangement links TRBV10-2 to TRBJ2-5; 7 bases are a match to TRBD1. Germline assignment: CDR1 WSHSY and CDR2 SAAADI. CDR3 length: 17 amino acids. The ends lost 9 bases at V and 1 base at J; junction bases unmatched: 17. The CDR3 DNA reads TGCGCCAGGATAGGACAGGACGATAAAGACAGCCAAGAGACCCAGTACTTC. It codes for CARIGQDDKDSQETQYF.

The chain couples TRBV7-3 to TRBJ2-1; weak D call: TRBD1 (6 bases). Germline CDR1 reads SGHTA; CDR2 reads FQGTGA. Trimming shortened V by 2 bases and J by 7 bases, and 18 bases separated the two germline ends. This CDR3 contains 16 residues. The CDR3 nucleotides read TGTGCCAGCAGCTTAGGAACAGGGTGGGGTACTAATGAGCAGTTCTTC. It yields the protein CASSLGTGWGTNEQFF.

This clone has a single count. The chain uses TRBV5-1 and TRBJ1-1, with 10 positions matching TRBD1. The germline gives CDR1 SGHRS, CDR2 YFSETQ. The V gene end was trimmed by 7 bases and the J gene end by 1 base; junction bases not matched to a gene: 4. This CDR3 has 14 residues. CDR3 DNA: TGCGCCAGCGGGACAGGGGTCAAGAACACTGAAGCTTTCTTT. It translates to CASGTGVKNTEAFF.

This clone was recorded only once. The CDR3 spells CASSYGTGPDEQYF. CDR3 bases: TGTGCCAGCAGTTATGGGACAGGGCCAGACGAGCAGTACTTC. The chain links TRBV6-6 to TRBJ2-7, with TRBD1 identical over 9 bases. V trimming: 3 bases; J trimming: 5 bases; junction bases outside the gene matches: 5. The CDR3 extends over 14 amino acids. Germline CDR1 reads MNHNY; CDR2 reads SVGAGI (reference sequence).

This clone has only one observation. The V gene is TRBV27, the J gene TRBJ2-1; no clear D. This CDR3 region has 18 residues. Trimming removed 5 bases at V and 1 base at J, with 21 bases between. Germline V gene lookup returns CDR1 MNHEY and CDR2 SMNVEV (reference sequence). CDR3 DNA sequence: TGTGCCAGCAGTAACAAACGCGACTTACTTTTTTCCTACAATGAGCAGTTCTTC. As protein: CASSNKRDLLFSYNEQFF.